The source of this TCR beta chain is a study of shared clonotypes between healthy human individuals. Original handling: Without quality scores, immunoSEQ junctional reads could not be filtered like full-length reads. The data were produced by immunoSEQ multiplex PCR, yet TCRdb's version contains in-frame clones alone and is incomplete. The V and J calls and the clone size are those of that table, but D and trimming were determined from the DNA. The sample lists around 510,000 clones; approximately 94% were seen once. V was trimmed by 4 bases and J by 4 bases, leaving 12 bases between them. Germline V gene sequence: CDR1 SGHRS, CDR2 YFSETQ. The CDR3 covers 14 residues. Overall study findings and caveats: Sequencing depth was expected to affect clonotype sharing among donors.

Comment on this clone: The antigen is not known.

The sample was naive CD4+ T cells sorted from blood. Subset noted: CD45RA+ positively selected. This sequence was found in a young woman in good health. The chain couples TRBV5-1 to TRBJ1-5, with D hard to call. CDR3 sequence reads: CASSPGQPNQPQHF. The CDR3 DNA reads TGCGCCAGCAGCCCCGGCCAACCAAATCAGCCCCAGCATTTT.